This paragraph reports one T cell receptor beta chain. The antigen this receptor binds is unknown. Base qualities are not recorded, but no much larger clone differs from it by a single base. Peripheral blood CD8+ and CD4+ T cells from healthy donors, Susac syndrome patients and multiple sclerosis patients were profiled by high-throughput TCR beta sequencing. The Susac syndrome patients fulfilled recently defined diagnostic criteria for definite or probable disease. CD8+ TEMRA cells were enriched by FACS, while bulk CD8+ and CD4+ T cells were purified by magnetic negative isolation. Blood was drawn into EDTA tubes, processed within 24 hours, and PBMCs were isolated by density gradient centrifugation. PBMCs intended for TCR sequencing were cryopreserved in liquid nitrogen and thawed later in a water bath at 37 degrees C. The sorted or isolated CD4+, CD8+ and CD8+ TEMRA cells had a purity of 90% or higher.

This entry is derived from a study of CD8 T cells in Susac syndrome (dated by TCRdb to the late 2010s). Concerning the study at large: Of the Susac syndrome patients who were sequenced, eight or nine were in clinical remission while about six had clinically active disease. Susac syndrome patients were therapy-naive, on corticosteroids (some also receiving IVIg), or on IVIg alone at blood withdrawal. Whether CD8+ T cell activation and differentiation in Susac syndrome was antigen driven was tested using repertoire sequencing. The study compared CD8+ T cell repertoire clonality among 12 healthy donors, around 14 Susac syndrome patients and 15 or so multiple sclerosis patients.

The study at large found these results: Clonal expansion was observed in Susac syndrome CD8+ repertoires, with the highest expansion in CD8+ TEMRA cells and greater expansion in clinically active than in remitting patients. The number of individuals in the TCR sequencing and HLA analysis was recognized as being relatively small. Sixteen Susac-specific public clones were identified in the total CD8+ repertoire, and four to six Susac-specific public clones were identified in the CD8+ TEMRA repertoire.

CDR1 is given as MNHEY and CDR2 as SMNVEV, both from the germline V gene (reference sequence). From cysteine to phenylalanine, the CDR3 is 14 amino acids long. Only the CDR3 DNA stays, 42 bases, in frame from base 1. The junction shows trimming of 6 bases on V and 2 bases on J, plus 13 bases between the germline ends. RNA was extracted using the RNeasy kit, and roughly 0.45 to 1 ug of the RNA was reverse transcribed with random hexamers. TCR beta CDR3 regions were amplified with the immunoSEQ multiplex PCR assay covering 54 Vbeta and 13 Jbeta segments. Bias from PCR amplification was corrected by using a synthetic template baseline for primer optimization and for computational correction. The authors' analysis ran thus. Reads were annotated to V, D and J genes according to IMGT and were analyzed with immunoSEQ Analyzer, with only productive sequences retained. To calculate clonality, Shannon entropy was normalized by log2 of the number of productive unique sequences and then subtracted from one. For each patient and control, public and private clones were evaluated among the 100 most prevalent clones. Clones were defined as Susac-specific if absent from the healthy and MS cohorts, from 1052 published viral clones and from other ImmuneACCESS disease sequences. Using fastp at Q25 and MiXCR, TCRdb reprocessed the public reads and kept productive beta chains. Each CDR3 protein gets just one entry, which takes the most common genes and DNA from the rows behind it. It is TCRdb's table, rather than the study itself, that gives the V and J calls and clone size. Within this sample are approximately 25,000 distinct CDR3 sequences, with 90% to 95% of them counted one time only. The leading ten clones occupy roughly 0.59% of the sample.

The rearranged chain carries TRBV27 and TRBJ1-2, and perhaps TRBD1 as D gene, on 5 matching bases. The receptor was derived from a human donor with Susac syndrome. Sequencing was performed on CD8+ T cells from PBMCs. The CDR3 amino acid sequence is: CASSPRQPNYGYTF. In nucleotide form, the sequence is TGTGCCAGCAGCCCGAGACAGCCGAACTATGGCTACACCTTC.